The subject of this entry is one TCR beta chain. Its specificity is unknown. A read error may explain this, as a much larger clone is one base away. Alongside a J-beta primer mix, a sample-barcoded 5' primer served in a second PCR lasting about 7 to 12 cycles. TCRdb passed the 5' RACE reads through MiXCR, listing each CDR3 protein once. The table records roughly 700,000 distinct CDR3 sequences, roughly 32% of them present only once. These data belong to a study of blood T cells in healthy people across ages. Study-level findings and limits: Nothing was known about donor CMV status, and this possibly confounded expanded clonotype changes. It was not possible, with unsorted PBMCs, to conclusively compare naive and antigen-experienced cells.

The CDR3 contains 13 residues. Germline assignment: CDR1 SGHRS and CDR2 YFSETQ. Trimming shortened V by 4 bases and J by 11 bases, and 18 bases separated the two germline ends. The TCR comes from a woman at least 80 years old in good health. The J gene is TRBJ2-5, the V gene TRBV5-1; the D call may be TRBD1 or TRBD2 (6 bases each). The sample taken for sequencing was blood. CDR3 sequence: CASSPRGQQEQYF. CDR3 DNA: TGCGCCAGCAGCCCCCGGGGGCAGCAGGAGCAGTACTTC.